This T cell receptor (beta chain) was identified in a study of OX40 agonist ivuxolimab in advanced cancers. Overall study context: Dosing consisted of intravenous ivuxolimab at 0.01 to 10 mg/kg every 2 weeks. The eligibility criteria allowed prior anti-PD-1, anti-PD-L1 or anti-CTLA-4 therapy, and 30% to 45% had some.

TCRdb's copy holds only in-frame clones and misses some; the assay was immunoSEQ multiplex PCR. In the table there are more than 25,000 clones, roughly 86% of which are singletons. The CDR3 consists of 16 residues. Germline V lookup: CDR1 PRHDT, CDR2 FYEKMQ (reference sequence). J gave up 4 bases and V 5 bases, and 10 bases lay outside the gene matches. The sample here was CD4+ or CD8+ T cells sorted from blood, taken in a trial of the OX40 agonist ivuxolimab. This sequence joins TRBV13 and TRBJ2-7; 11 bases align to TRBD2. The sequence was collected from an adult with an advanced solid tumor such as melanoma, head and neck, liver or kidney cancer. CDR3 in DNA: TGTGCCAGCAGCAGTATAGCGGGAGGGTGGGCGTACGAGCAGTACTTC. Its translation: CASSSIAGGWAYEQYF.